The 14 T cell receptor beta chains below all came from one sample that was sequenced in a study of shared clonotypes between healthy human individuals. Profiling relied on immunoSEQ multiplex PCR, and the TCRdb table lists in-frame clones only, not all of them. The data show some 2.3 million clones, over 90% seen once. Sequencing was carried out using naive CD4+ T cells from PBMCs. The subset was: CD45RA+ positively selected. The receptor source for this set is a man younger than 35 in good health. Some clones in this sample may be carry-over from other donors' samples.

V usage is TRBV7-3 and J usage is TRBJ2-2, with 10 positions matching TRBD1. Germline loops: CDR1 SGHTA, CDR2 FQGTGA. V was clipped by 4 bases and J by 5 bases; unmatched bases: 13. The CDR3 is 18 residues long. CDR3 amino acids: CASSSTSPGQGWTGELFF. The CDR3 nucleotides read TGTGCCAGCAGCTCGACTAGCCCGGGACAGGGGTGGACCGGGGAGCTGTTTTTT.

As concerns this clone: Additional DNA sequences in this sample encode the identical CDR3. The V gene is TRBV19, the J gene TRBJ2-1; D not certain. The CDR3 runs 11 residues. The V end was cut by 3 bases, the J end by 5 bases, with 2 bases between. Germline CDR1 reads LNHDA; CDR2 reads SQIVND (reference sequence). The DNA of the CDR3 is TGTGCCAGTAGTATCAACAATGAGCAGTTCTTC. The encoded protein is CASSINNEQFF.

This chain connects TRBV5-1 to TRBJ2-2, with D perhaps matching TRBD1 (6 bases). The CDR3 is 15 residues long. Germline CDR1 reads SGHRS; CDR2 reads YFSETQ. Trimming cost V 4 bases and J 4 bases, with 14 bases left between them. The CDR3 here is CASSLQTGSTGELFF. The CDR3 DNA reads as TGCGCCAGCAGCCTACAGACAGGCAGCACCGGGGAGCTGTTTTTT.

This chain joins TRBV7-9 and TRBJ1-1; weak D call: TRBD1 (5 bases). This CDR3 is built from 13 residues. CDR1 SEHNR and CDR2 FQNEAQ come from the germline V gene (reference sequence). Trimming took off 5 bases at V and 3 bases at J, with 10 bases between the two ends. The CDR3 sequence: CASSMGLHTEAFF. As DNA, the CDR3 is TGTGCCAGCAGCATGGGACTACACACTGAAGCTTTCTTT.

The chain joins TRBV4-2 to TRBJ1-2, with TRBD1 matching over 8 bases. This CDR3 spans 16 amino acids. CDR1 is LGHNA, CDR2 YNFKEQ, per germline. V was pared by 0 bases and J by 6 bases, with 9 bases of the junction left unmatched. The CDR3: CASSQDTQGVPDGYTF. The CDR3 region has the DNA TGTGCCAGCAGCCAAGATACACAGGGGGTGCCCGATGGCTACACCTTC.

V and J are TRBV7-2 and TRBJ2-1; 7 bases are a match to TRBD1. This CDR3 has 15 amino acids. With V trimmed by 5 bases and J by 7 bases, 11 bases remained unmatched. CDR1 is SGHTA and CDR2 is FQGNSA in the germline V gene. The CDR3 sequence: CASSKQGTQANEQFF. As DNA, the CDR3 is TGTGCCAGCAGCAAACAGGGGACACAGGCTAATGAGCAGTTCTTC.

With respect to this clone: Other nucleotide sequences in the sample specify the same CDR3. The chain recombines TRBV9 with TRBJ2-7, with 11 bases aligning to TRBD2. Looked up from germline, CDR1 is SGDLS and CDR2 is YYNGEE. With V trimmed by 3 bases and J by 0 bases, 5 bases remained unmatched. The CDR3 loop spans 16 amino acids. The CDR3 protein is CASSATGTSGSYEQYF. The CDR3 region has the DNA TGTGCCAGCAGCGCTACTGGGACTAGCGGCTCCTACGAGCAGTACTTC. Drawing the rest from reference TRBV9 and TRBJ2-7, the complete variable domain is DSGVTQTPKHLITATGQRVTLRCSPRSGDLSVYWYQQSLDQGLQFLIQYYNGEERAKGNILERFSAQQFPDLHSELNLSSLELGDSALYFCASSATGTSGSYEQYFGPGTRLTVT.

The chain links TRBV28 to TRBJ2-7; 13 bases are shared with TRBD2. The V gene's germline CDR1 is MDHEN and CDR2 SYDVKM. The CDR3 runs 15 residues. V gave up 8 bases and J gave up 0 bases; unmatched junction bases: 4. The CDR3 spells CASWTSGSISYEQYF. CDR3 in DNA: TGTGCCAGCTGGACTAGCGGGAGTATCTCCTACGAGCAGTACTTC.

V is TRBV19 and J is TRBJ1-5; D is ambiguous. The CDR3 totals 14 residues. V was pared by 1 base and J by 9 bases, with 13 bases between. The V gene's germline CDR1 is LNHDA and CDR2 SQIVND (reference sequence). CDR3 sequence: CASSIVGSSGPQHF. The CDR3 nucleotides read TGTGCCAGTAGTATAGTGGGCTCTTCGGGGCCCCAGCATTTT.

CDR3 sequence (DNA): TGTGCCAGCAGCACCTCTGGGGCCAACGTCCTGACTTTC. Residues: CASSTSGANVLTF. The rearrangement uses TRBV7-9 and TRBJ2-6; D unresolved. The CDR3 totals 13 residues. V was cut by 5 bases and J by 0 bases, with 2 bases left in between. Germline CDR1 is SEHNR and CDR2 is FQNEAQ (reference sequence).

A remark on this clone: This sample also contains other DNA sequences that code for the same CDR3. The rearrangement links TRBV9 to TRBJ2-1; 12 nucleotides align to TRBD2. CDR1 is SGDLS and CDR2 is YYNGEE in the germline V gene. CDR3 length: 16 amino acids. V gave up 2 bases and J gave up 6 bases; unmatched junction bases: 6. CDR3 nucleotides: TGTGCCAGCAGCGTCCTAGCGGGAGGGCCAGGCAATGAGCAGTTCTTC. Its protein is CASSVLAGGPGNEQFF.

The chain recombines TRBV2 with TRBJ2-3, with D maybe TRBD2 (6 bases). This CDR3 is built from 14 residues. CDR1 is SNHLY and CDR2 is FYNNEI in the germline V gene. V lost 6 bases and J lost 5, with 15 bases in between. The CDR3 DNA reads TGTGCCAGCAGGACTAGTATCGGGAAAGATACGCAGTATTTT. It is translated as CASRTSIGKDTQYF.

The rearrangement joins TRBV11-1 to TRBJ2-3; D may be TRBD2 (5 bases). CDR1 is SGHAT, CDR2 FQDESV, per germline (reference sequence). The ends were cut back, 8 bases at V and 1 base at J, with 16 bases in the middle. The CDR3 is made up of 15 amino acids. The CDR3 region is CASGGFGLGTDTQYF. DNA of the CDR3: TGTGCCAGCGGCGGGTTTGGCCTCGGCACAGATACGCAGTATTTT.

The V gene is TRBV30, the J gene TRBJ1-3; TRBD1 agrees at 7 bases. The junction had 6 bases not matched to a gene; V was cut back by 5 bases and J by 2 bases. This CDR3 contains 14 residues. The germline V gene encodes CDR1 GTSNPN and CDR2 SVGIG (reference sequence). The CDR3, as DNA: TGTGCCTGGGAGACAGGGAGCACTGGAAACACCATATATTTT. Translating gives CAWETGSTGNTIYF.